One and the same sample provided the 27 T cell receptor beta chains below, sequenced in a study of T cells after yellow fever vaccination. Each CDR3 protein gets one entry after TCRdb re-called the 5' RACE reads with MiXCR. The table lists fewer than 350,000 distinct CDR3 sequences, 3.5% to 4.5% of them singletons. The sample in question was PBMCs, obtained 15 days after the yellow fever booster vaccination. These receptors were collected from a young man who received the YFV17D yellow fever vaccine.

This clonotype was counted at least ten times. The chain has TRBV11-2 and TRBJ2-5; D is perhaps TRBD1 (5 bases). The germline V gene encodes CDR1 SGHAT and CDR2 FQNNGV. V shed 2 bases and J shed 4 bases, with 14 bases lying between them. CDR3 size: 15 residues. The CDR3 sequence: CASSLLDPRGETQYF. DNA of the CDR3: TGTGCCAGCAGCTTACTTGATCCAAGGGGAGAGACCCAGTACTTC. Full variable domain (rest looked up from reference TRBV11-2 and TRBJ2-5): EAGVAQSPRYKIIEKRQSVAFWCNPISGHATLYWYQQILGQGPKLLIQFQNNGVVDDSQLPKDRFSAERLKGVDSTLKIQPAKLEDSAVYLCASSLLDPRGETQYFGPGTRLLVL.

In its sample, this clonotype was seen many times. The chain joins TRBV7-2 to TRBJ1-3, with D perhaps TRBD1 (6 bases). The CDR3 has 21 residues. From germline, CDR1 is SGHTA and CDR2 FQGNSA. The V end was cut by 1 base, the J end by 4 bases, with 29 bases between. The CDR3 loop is CASSLVDLLWDTDVSGNTIYF. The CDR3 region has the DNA TGTGCCAGCAGCTTAGTGGATCTCCTGTGGGACACCGATGTTTCAGGAAACACCATATATTTT.

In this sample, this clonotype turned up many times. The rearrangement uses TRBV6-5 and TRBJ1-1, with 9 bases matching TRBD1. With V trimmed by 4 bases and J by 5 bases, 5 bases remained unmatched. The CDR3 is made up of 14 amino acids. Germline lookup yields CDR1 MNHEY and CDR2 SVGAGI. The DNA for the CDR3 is TGTGCCAGCAGTTTGGATGACAGGGGGACTGAAGCTTTCTTT. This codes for CASSLDDRGTEAFF.

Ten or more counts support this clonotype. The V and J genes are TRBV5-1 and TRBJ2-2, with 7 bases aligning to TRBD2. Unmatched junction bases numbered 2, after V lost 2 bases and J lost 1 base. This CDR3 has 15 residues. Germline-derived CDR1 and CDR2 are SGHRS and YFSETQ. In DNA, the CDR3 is TGCGCCAGCAGCTTAGCGGGGCGGAACACCGGGGAGCTGTTTTTT. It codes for CASSLAGRNTGELFF.

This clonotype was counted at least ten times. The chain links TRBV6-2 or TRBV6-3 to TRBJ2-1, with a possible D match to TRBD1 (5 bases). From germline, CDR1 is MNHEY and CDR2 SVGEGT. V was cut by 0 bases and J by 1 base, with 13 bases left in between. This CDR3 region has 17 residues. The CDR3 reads CASSYSIGAASYNEQFF. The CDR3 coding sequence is TGTGCCAGCAGTTACTCGATTGGGGCAGCATCCTACAATGAGCAGTTCTTC.

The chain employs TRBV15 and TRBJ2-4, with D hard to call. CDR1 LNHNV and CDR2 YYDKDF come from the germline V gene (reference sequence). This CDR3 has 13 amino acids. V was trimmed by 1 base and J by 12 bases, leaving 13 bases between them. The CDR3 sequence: CATSRGGELAQYF. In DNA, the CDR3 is TGTGCCACCAGCAGAGGTGGGGAACTGGCTCAGTACTTC.

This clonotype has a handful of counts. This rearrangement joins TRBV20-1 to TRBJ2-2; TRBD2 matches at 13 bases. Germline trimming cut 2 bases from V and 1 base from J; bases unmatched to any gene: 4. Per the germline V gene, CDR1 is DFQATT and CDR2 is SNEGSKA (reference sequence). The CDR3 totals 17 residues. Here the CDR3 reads CSARPRLAGGNTGELFF. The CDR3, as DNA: TGCAGTGCTAGACCCAGACTAGCGGGGGGGAACACCGGGGAGCTGTTTTTT.

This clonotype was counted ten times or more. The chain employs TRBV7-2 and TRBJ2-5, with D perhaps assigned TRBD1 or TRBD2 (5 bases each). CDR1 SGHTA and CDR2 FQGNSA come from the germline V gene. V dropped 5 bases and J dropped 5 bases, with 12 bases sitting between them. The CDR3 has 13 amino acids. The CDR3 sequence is CASSPKWGETQYF. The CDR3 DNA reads TGTGCCAGCAGCCCCAAATGGGGGGAGACCCAGTACTTC.

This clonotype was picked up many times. The CDR3 spells CASSPGPDGAIAQFF. CDR3 in DNA: TGTGCCAGCTCACCGGGTCCCGACGGGGCAATCGCGCAGTTCTTC. The chain has TRBV18 and TRBJ2-1; D possibly matches TRBD1 or TRBD2 (5 bases each). The CDR3 loop spans 15 amino acids. V was trimmed by 3 bases and J by 12 bases, leaving 21 bases between them. CDR1 is KGHSH and CDR2 is LQKENI in the germline V gene.

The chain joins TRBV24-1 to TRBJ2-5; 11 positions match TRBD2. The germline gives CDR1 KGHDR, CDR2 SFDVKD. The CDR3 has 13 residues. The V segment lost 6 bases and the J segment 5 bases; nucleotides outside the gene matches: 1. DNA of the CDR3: TGTGCCACCAGTTTAGCGGGGGGGGAGACCCAGTACTTC. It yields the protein CATSLAGGETQYF.

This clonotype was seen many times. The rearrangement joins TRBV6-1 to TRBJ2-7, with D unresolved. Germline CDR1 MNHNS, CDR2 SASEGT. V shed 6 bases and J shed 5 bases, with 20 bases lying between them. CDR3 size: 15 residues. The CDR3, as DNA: TGTGCCAGCAGCGCCCAGGAGACAAGGGTTGACGAGCAGTACTTC. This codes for CASSAQETRVDEQYF.

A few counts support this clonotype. In nucleotides, the CDR3 is TGTGCCAGCAGTCGGTGGGCAGAGCCTAATTCACCCCTCCACTTT. Translating it yields CASSRWAEPNSPLHF. The chain couples TRBV27 to TRBJ1-6; no clear D gene. This CDR3 contains 15 residues. Germline CDR1 MNHEY, CDR2 SMNVEV (reference sequence). Trimming pared 5 bases from V and 6 bases from J, leaving 14 bases between.

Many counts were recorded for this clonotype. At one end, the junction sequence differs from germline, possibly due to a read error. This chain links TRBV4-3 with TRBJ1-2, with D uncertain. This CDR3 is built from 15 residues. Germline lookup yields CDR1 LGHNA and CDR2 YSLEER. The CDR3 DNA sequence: TGCGCCAGCAGCCAAGAAAGTAGGGCTAACCATGGCTACACCTTC. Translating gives CASSQESRANHGYTF.

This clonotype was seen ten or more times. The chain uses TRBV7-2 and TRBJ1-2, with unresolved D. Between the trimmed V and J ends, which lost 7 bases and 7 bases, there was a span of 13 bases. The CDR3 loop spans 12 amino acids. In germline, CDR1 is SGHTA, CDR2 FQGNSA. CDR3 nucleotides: TGTGCCAGCACCCGCTTCCTATTTGGCTACACCTTC. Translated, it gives CASTRFLFGYTF.

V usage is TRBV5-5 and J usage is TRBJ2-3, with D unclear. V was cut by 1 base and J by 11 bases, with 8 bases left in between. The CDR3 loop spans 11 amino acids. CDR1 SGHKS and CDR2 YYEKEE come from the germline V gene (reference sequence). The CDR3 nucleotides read TGTGCCAGCAGCTTGTCCAGGATGCAGTATTTT. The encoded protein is CASSLSRMQYF.

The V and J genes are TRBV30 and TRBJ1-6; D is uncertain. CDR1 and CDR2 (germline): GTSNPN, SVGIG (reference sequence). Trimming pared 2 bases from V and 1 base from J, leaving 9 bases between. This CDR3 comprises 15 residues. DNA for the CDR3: TGTGCCTGGAGTTCCTCGGGATCCTATAATTCACCCCTCCACTTT. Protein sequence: CAWSSSGSYNSPLHF.

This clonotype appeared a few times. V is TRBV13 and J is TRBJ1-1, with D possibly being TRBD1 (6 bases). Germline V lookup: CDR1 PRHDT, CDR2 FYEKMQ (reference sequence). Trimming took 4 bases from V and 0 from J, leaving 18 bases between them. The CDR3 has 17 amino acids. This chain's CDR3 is CASSSQGPVLMNTEAFF. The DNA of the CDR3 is TGTGCCAGCAGCTCCCAGGGGCCTGTACTTATGAACACTGAAGCTTTCTTT.

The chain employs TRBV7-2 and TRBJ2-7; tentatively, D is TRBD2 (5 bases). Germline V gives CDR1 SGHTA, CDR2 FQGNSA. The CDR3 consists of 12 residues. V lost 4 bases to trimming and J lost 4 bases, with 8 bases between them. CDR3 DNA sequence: TGTGCCAGCAGCTCCAGGAGGTACGAGCAGTACTTC. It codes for CASSSRRYEQYF. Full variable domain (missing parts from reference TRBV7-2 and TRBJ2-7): GAGVSQSPSNKVTEKGKDVELRCDPISGHTALYWYRQSLGQGLEFLIYFQGNSAPDKSGLPSDRFSAERTGGSVSTLTIQRTQQEDSAVYLCASSSRRYEQYFGPGTRLTVT.

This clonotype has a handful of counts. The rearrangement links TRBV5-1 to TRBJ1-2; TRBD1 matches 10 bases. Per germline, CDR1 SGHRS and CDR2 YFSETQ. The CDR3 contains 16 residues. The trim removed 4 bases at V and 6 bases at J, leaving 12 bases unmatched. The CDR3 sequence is CASSLRTGTGDNGYTF. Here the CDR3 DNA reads TGCGCCAGCAGCCTCCGTACCGGGACAGGGGACAATGGCTACACCTTC.

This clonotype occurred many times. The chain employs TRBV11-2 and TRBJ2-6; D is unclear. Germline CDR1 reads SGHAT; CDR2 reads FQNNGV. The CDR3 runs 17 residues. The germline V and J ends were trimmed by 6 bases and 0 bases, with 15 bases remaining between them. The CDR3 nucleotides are TGTGCCAGCAGTCCAAGGCACGGTTACTCTGGGGCCAACGTCCTGACTTTC. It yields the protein CASSPRHGYSGANVLTF.

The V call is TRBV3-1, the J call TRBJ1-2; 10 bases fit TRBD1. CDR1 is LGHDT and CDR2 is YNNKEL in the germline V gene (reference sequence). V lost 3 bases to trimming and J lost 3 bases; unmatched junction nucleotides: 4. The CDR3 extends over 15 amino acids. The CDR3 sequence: CASSHLTGGDYGYTF. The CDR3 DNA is TGTGCCAGCAGCCATCTGACAGGGGGCGACTATGGCTACACCTTC.

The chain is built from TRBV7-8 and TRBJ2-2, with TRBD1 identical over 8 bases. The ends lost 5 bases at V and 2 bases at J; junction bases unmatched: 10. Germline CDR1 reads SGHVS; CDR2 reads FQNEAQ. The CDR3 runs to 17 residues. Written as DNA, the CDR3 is TGTGCCAGCAGCCCACGACGGACAGGGCACAACACCGGGGAGCTGTTTTTT. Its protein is CASSPRRTGHNTGELFF.

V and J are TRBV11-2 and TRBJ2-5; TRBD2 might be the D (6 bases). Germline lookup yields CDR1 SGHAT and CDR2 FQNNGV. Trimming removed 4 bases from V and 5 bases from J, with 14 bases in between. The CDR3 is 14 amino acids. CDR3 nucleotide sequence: TGTGCCAGCAGCTGGGGGGTGGGTGGCGAGACCCAGTACTTC. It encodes CASSWGVGGETQYF.

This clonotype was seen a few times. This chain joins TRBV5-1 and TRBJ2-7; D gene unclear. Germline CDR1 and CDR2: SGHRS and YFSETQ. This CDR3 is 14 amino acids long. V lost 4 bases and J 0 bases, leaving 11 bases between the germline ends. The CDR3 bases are TGCGCCAGCAGCCGGACCGCCAACTCCTACGAGCAGTACTTC. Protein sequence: CASSRTANSYEQYF.

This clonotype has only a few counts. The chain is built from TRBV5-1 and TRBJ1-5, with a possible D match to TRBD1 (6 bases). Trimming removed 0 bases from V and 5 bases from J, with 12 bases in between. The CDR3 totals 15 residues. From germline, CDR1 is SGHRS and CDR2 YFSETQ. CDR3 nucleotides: TGCGCCAGCAGCTTGGTAGGGGGACCTGATCAGCCCCAGCATTTT. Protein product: CASSLVGGPDQPQHF. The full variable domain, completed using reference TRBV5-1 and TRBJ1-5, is KAGVTQTPRYLIKTRGQQVTLSCSPISGHRSVSWYQQTPGQGLQFLFEYFSETQRNKGNFPGRFSGRQFSNSRSEMNVSTLELGDSALYLCASSLVGGPDQPQHFGDGTRLSIL.

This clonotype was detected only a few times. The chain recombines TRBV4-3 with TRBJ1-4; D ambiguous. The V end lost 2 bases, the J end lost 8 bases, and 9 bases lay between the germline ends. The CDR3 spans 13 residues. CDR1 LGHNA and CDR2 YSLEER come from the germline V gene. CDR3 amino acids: CASSQYNAEKLFF. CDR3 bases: TGCGCCAGCAGCCAATATAACGCAGAAAAACTGTTTTTT.

The CDR3 protein is CASSAARYYGYTF. The CDR3, as DNA: TGTGCCAGCAGCGCTGCTAGGTACTATGGCTACACCTTC. The chain employs TRBV7-9 and TRBJ1-2, with unresolved D. V lost 5 bases, J lost 3 bases, and 10 bases lay in between. CDR3 length: 13 residues. Looked up from germline, CDR1 is SEHNR and CDR2 is FQNEAQ (reference sequence).